This T cell receptor (beta chain) was recovered during a study of cytomegalovirus exposure and HLA in healthy donors. PCR involved 60 Vbeta and 13 Jbeta primers. TCRdb's table, derived via immunoSEQ multiplex PCR, lists solely in-frame clones and lacks some. Of some 120,000 clones in the sample, 79% were seen once. The J segment lost 5 bases and the V segment lost 2 bases, leaving 7 bases of the junction unmatched. Germline V gives CDR1 SGHVS, CDR2 FNYEAQ. This CDR3 has 15 residues. The V gene is TRBV7-6, the J gene TRBJ2-7; TRBD1 matches 9 bases. This TCR was recovered from a man aged 25-40 years in good health and CMV-seropositive. Specimen: PBMCs. CDR3 DNA sequence: TGTGCCAGCAGCTTACAGGACAGGGGTGAGCACGAGCAGTACTTC. Translated: CASSLQDRGEHEQYF.